One and the same sample provided the 25 T cell receptor beta chains below, sequenced in a study of response to subunit inactivated influenza vaccine. In TCRdb, the RT-PCR reads were re-called with MiXCR into one record per CDR3 protein. The repertoire holds more than 550,000 distinct CDR3 sequences, with about 10% as singletons. The source material was PBMCs from blood, sampled on the day of vaccination. The receptors come from a man over 45 who received an inactivated influenza vaccine.

This clonotype was counted a few times. V gene TRBV24-1 combines with J gene TRBJ2-5; no reliable D call. Germline V gene sequence: CDR1 KGHDR, CDR2 SFDVKD. Trimming removed 1 base from V and 2 bases from J, with 4 bases in between. The CDR3 covers 13 residues. The CDR3 sequence is CATSDFGQETQYF. CDR3 in DNA: TGTGCCACCAGTGATTTTGGTCAAGAGACCCAGTACTTC.

This chain joins TRBV11-2 and TRBJ2-7; maybe TRBD1 (6 bases). This CDR3 has 15 residues. The germline gives CDR1 SGHAT, CDR2 FQNNGV. V was clipped by 2 bases and J by 3 bases, with 14 bases between them. The CDR3 DNA reads as TGTGCCAGCAGCTTATCTGGGGCAGGGGACTACGAGCAGTACTTC. Translating it yields CASSLSGAGDYEQYF. Complete variable domain (other parts from reference TRBV11-2 and TRBJ2-7): EAGVAQSPRYKIIEKRQSVAFWCNPISGHATLYWYQQILGQGPKLLIQFQNNGVVDDSQLPKDRFSAERLKGVDSTLKIQPAKLEDSAVYLCASSLSGAGDYEQYFGPGTRLTVT.

This chain connects TRBV3-1 to TRBJ2-7; 7 nucleotides agree with TRBD1. CDR3 size: 14 residues. Germline lookup yields CDR1 LGHDT and CDR2 YNNKEL (reference sequence). After removal of 8 bases from V and 5 bases from J, the junction contained 12 bases not matched to a gene. CDR3: CASGPSVTGNEQYF. The CDR3 DNA sequence: TGTGCCAGCGGGCCCTCCGTGACAGGGAACGAGCAGTACTTC.

The V and J genes are TRBV29-1 and TRBJ2-3, with D hard to call. The V gene's germline CDR1 is SQVTM and CDR2 ANQGSEA. The CDR3 runs 14 residues. V gave up 3 bases and J gave up 0 bases, with 10 bases separating them. The CDR3 here is CSVDPGISTDTQYF. The CDR3, as DNA: TGCAGCGTTGATCCGGGCATCAGCACAGATACGCAGTATTTT.

This clonotype was recorded a few times. The CDR3 region is CASSLRPERAYEQYF. The DNA for the CDR3 is TGTGCCAGCAGCCTGCGACCCGAGAGAGCCTACGAGCAGTACTTC. The chain is built from TRBV3-1 and TRBJ2-7; D remains unclear. V was cut by 4 bases and J by 2 bases, with 15 bases left in between. The CDR3 sequence is 15 residues long. The germline CDR1 and CDR2 sequences are LGHDT and YNNKEL (reference sequence).

This clonotype was counted between two and nine times. This chain links TRBV5-4 with TRBJ2-7, with 9 bases identical to TRBD1. V was clipped by 4 bases and J by 0 bases; unmatched bases: 8. This CDR3 region has 16 residues. Per germline, CDR1 SGHNT and CDR2 YYREEE (reference sequence). The CDR3 DNA sequence: TGTGCCAGCAGCCGAGGACAGGGGCTGAGCTCCTACGAGCAGTACTTC. It specifies CASSRGQGLSSYEQYF.

This clonotype was seen only a few times. The chain is built from TRBV20-1 and TRBJ2-7; D uncertain. Germline V lookup: CDR1 DFQATT, CDR2 SNEGSKA (reference sequence). The CDR3 has 12 residues. Trimming pared 5 bases from V and 2 bases from J, leaving 10 bases between. The CDR3 DNA is TGCAGTGCTGGCGCCGGAGCCTACGAGCAGTACTTC. Encoded protein: CSAGAGAYEQYF.

The gene calls are TRBV27 and TRBJ1-2; D ambiguous. From germline, CDR1 is MNHEY and CDR2 SMNVEV (reference sequence). The V gene lost 0 bases and the J gene lost 8 bases, with 10 bases spanning the gap. This CDR3 has 13 residues. The CDR3 region has the DNA TGTGCCAGCAGTTTATCTGGGGTTTGGGGCTACACCTTC. Residues: CASSLSGVWGYTF.

This clonotype was found many times. V and J are TRBV19 and TRBJ1-6; no clear D. V shed 6 bases and J shed 7 bases, with 10 bases lying between them. Germline lookup yields CDR1 LNHDA and CDR2 SQIVND (reference sequence). The CDR3 runs to 13 residues. The CDR3 region is CASSRTGNSPLHF. DNA for the CDR3: TGTGCCAGTAGCCGGACGGGGAATTCACCCCTCCACTTT. Supplemented by reference TRBV19 and TRBJ1-6, the full variable domain reads DGGITQSPKYLFRKEGQNVTLSCEQNLNHDAMYWYRQDPGQGLRLIYYSQIVNDFQKGDIAEGYSVSREKKESFPLTVTSAQKNPTAFYLCASSRTGNSPLHFGNGTRLTVT.

This chain joins TRBV12-3 or TRBV12-4 and TRBJ2-1, with 12 bases aligning to TRBD2. J gave up 12 bases and V 2 bases, and 11 bases lay outside the gene matches. The CDR3 runs to 16 residues. The CDR3 coding sequence is TGTGCCAGCAGTTTAATATGGGGAACTAGCGGGGGGCCGCAGTTCTTC. Amino acids: CASSLIWGTSGGPQFF.

V usage is TRBV12-3 or TRBV12-4 and J usage is TRBJ2-2, with 13 nucleotides matching TRBD2. The CDR3 runs 15 residues. The V and J ends lost 10 bases and 7 bases, in that order; junction bases with no gene match: 9. The CDR3 coding sequence is TGTGCCACCCAGCCGGGACTAGCGGGACGCGGGGAGCTGTTTTTT. It encodes CATQPGLAGRGELFF.

The genes are TRBV5-1 and TRBJ2-1; maybe TRBD2 (6 bases). The CDR3 extends over 15 amino acids. Germline V lookup: CDR1 SGHRS, CDR2 YFSETQ. The V gene lost 5 bases and the J gene lost 7 bases, with 19 bases spanning the gap. CDR3 coding DNA: TGCGCCAGCAGTCGGGCGGGGACCGGAGCAAATGAGCAGTTCTTC. Translating gives CASSRAGTGANEQFF.

The rearrangement uses TRBV4-3 and TRBJ2-1; D uncertain. This CDR3 has 15 amino acids. Germline CDR1 and CDR2: LGHNA and YSLEER. V was shortened by 0 bases and J by 4 bases, with 10 bases between the two germline ends. The CDR3 protein is CASSQDRKAYNEQFF. CDR3 coding DNA: TGCGCCAGCAGCCAAGATAGGAAAGCGTACAATGAGCAGTTCTTC.

The chain recombines TRBV5-1 with TRBJ2-1; tentative D call: TRBD1 (6 bases). The CDR3 has 16 residues. Germline lookup yields CDR1 SGHRS and CDR2 YFSETQ. Trimming removed 0 bases at V and 5 bases at J, with 15 bases between. The CDR3 sequence is CASSLEDRGADNEQFF. In DNA form, the CDR3 reads TGCGCCAGCAGCTTGGAGGACAGAGGTGCGGACAATGAGCAGTTCTTC.

DNA of the CDR3: TGCAGTGCTAGAGCGGGACATGTGAACACTGAAGCTTTCTTT. Translating it yields CSARAGHVNTEAFF. The V gene is TRBV20-1, the J gene TRBJ1-1, with D perhaps matching TRBD1 (6 bases). The CDR3 runs to 14 residues. Germline assignment: CDR1 DFQATT and CDR2 SNEGSKA (reference sequence). The V end was cut by 1 base, the J end by 0 bases, with 9 bases between.

The gene calls are TRBV14 and TRBJ2-5, with TRBD1 identical over 7 bases. The V gene end was trimmed by 0 bases and the J gene end by 2 bases; junction bases not matched to a gene: 12. CDR3 length: 18 amino acids. From germline, CDR1 is SGHDN and CDR2 FVKESK. The CDR3 loop is CASSQEIDRRTGQETQYF. The CDR3 bases are TGTGCCAGCAGCCAAGAAATAGACCGACGGACAGGACAAGAGACCCAGTACTTC. Full variable domain (remainder filled in from reference TRBV14 and TRBJ2-5): EAGVTQFPSHSVIEKGQTVTLRCDPISGHDNLYWYRRVMGKEIKFLLHFVKESKQDESGMPNNRFLAERTGGTYSTLKVQPAELEDSGVYFCASSQEIDRRTGQETQYFGPGTRLLVL.

This clonotype was picked up many times. The CDR3 DNA reads TGTGCCAGCACCCTGACAGGGGATAACTATGGCTACACCTTC. This encodes CASTLTGDNYGYTF. The J gene is TRBJ1-2, the V gene TRBV7-2; 8 bases are shared with TRBD1. Per germline, CDR1 SGHTA and CDR2 FQGNSA. The length of the CDR3 is 14 residues. V was pared by 7 bases and J by 1 base, with 5 bases of the junction left unmatched.

This clonotype appeared a few times. V is TRBV9 and J is TRBJ2-5; tentatively, D is TRBD2 (5 bases). Per germline, CDR1 SGDLS and CDR2 YYNGEE. Trimming shortened V by 4 bases and J by 7 bases, and 11 bases separated the two germline ends. CDR3 length: 12 residues. Written as DNA, the CDR3 is TGTGCCAGCAGCACGAGGACTGGGACCCAGTACTTC. Translating gives CASSTRTGTQYF. Full variable domain (remainder filled in from reference TRBV9 and TRBJ2-5): DSGVTQTPKHLITATGQRVTLRCSPRSGDLSVYWYQQSLDQGLQFLIQYYNGEERAKGNILERFSAQQFPDLHSELNLSSLELGDSALYFCASSTRTGTQYFGPGTRLLVL.

There are a few counts of this clonotype. The V call is TRBV7-8, the J call TRBJ2-7, with 8 nucleotides matching TRBD2. V lost 5 bases and J lost 3; bases outside the gene matches: 9. The CDR3 has 15 residues. Germline CDR1 and CDR2: SGHVS and FQNEAQ. The CDR3 here is CASSPRLAGFYEQYF. The CDR3 DNA sequence: TGTGCCAGCAGCCCCCGGTTAGCGGGATTCTACGAGCAGTACTTC.

Comments on this clonotype: Compared with germline, one end of the junction differs, possibly owing to a read error. The chain links TRBV5-5 to TRBJ1-5; D ambiguous. CDR1 and CDR2 from the germline V gene are SGHKS and YYEKEE (reference sequence). This CDR3 has 14 residues. The CDR3 bases are TGTGCCAGCAGCTTGTCCGGACCTCATCAGCCCCAGAATTTT. Translating it yields CASSLSGPHQPQNF.

This clonotype occurred a few times. This chain connects TRBV6-6 to TRBJ2-7, with D possibly TRBD1 on 5 matching bases. The V end was cut by 8 bases, the J end by 5 bases, with 13 bases between. Germline V gene data show CDR1 as MNHNY and CDR2 as SVGAGI (reference sequence). This CDR3 comprises 12 residues. The CDR3 nucleotides are TGTGCCAGCGGGTATTCCAGGGACGAGCAGTACTTC. The encoded protein is CASGYSRDEQYF.

The chain uses TRBV4-3 and TRBJ2-6; TRBD1 is a possible D gene (5 bases). Trimming pared 1 base from V and 4 bases from J, leaving 5 bases between. The CDR3 length is 14 residues. Per the germline V gene, CDR1 is LGHNA and CDR2 is YSLEER. The CDR3, as DNA: TGCGCCAGCAGCCAAGGGACAGGGGCCAACGTCCTGACTTTC. Translation gives CASSQGTGANVLTF.

This clonotype was seen only a few times. This sequence joins TRBV5-1 and TRBJ1-4; the D is unclear. Germline lookup yields CDR1 SGHRS and CDR2 YFSETQ. CDR3 length: 14 amino acids. V was cut by 2 bases and J by 3 bases, with 8 bases left in between. The CDR3 sequence is CASSFRLPNEKLFF. In DNA, the CDR3 is TGCGCCAGCAGCTTCCGGCTACCTAATGAAAAACTGTTTTTT.

The V and J genes are TRBV28 and TRBJ2-1; the match to TRBD1 covers 8 bases. The CDR3 contains 15 residues. Germline V CDR1 and CDR2: MDHEN, SYDVKM. V was clipped by 6 bases and J by 8 bases; unmatched bases: 12. CDR3 protein: CASSPQGAVFHEQFF. The CDR3 DNA reads TGTGCCAGCAGCCCCCAGGGGGCCGTCTTTCATGAGCAGTTCTTC.

V usage is TRBV11-2 and J usage is TRBJ2-5, with 8 nucleotides matching TRBD2. V lost 1 base and J lost 2; bases outside the gene matches: 3. Germline V gene data show CDR1 as SGHAT and CDR2 as FQNNGV. The CDR3 is 15 residues long. The CDR3 reads CASSLGLALQETQYF. The CDR3 DNA reads TGTGCCAGCAGCTTAGGACTAGCGTTACAAGAGACCCAGTACTTC. Full variable domain (outside the CDR3, taken from reference TRBV11-2 and TRBJ2-5): EAGVAQSPRYKIIEKRQSVAFWCNPISGHATLYWYQQILGQGPKLLIQFQNNGVVDDSQLPKDRFSAERLKGVDSTLKIQPAKLEDSAVYLCASSLGLALQETQYFGPGTRLLVL.